The 3 T cell receptor beta chains in this list originate from one sample, sequenced in a study of cytomegalovirus exposure and HLA in healthy donors. PCR used 60 Vbeta primers and 13 Jbeta primers. The repertoire was sequenced with immunoSEQ multiplex PCR; TCRdb's copy has only in-frame clones and lacks some. The sample has approximately 240,000 clones; 70% to 85% are singletons. Sequenced material: PBMCs. All receptors derive from a woman in her sixties or seventies in good health and CMV-seropositive.

The chain carries TRBV6-5 and TRBJ2-5; perhaps TRBD2 as D (5 bases). Germline CDR1 and CDR2: MNHEY and SVGAGI. This CDR3 has 14 amino acids. V gave up 3 bases and J gave up 4 bases, with 12 bases separating them. This CDR3 is CASSYSAAGETQYF. The CDR3 coding sequence is TGTGCCAGCAGTTATTCAGCTGCGGGAGAGACCCAGTACTTC.

The chain is built from TRBV6-1 and TRBJ2-6, with 7 bases fitting TRBD1. The CDR3 length is 15 residues. Germline CDR1 and CDR2: MNHNS and SASEGT. V shed 8 bases, J shed 2 bases, and the junction held 6 bases outside the gene matches. The CDR3 DNA sequence: TGTGCCAGCCACAGGGGAGAGGCTGGGGCCAACGTCCTGACTTTC. As protein: CASHRGEAGANVLTF.

The chain recombines TRBV20-1 with TRBJ2-7; D perhaps matches TRBD2 (5 bases). Deletions cut 6 bases from V and 9 bases from J, with 12 bases between. CDR1 is DFQATT, CDR2 SNEGSKA, per germline (reference sequence). CDR3 length equals 10 residues. The DNA for the CDR3 is TGCAGTGCGATCAAGGGAGCGCAGTACTTC. This encodes CSAIKGAQYF.